The TCR beta chain described here comes from a study of blood T cells in healthy people across ages. This clonotype has a count of ten or more. Its target is unknown. V was cut by 2 bases and J by 2 bases, with 18 bases left in between. CDR3 length: 17 residues. Germline V lookup: CDR1 SGDLS, CDR2 YYNGEE. A second roughly 6 to 11 cycle PCR used barcoded and J-beta primers. TCRdb independently ran MiXCR on the 5' RACE reads; one entry per CDR3 protein. Of hundreds of thousands of distinct CDR3 sequences listed, about 20% are singletons. Notes on the study in general: PBMCs went unsorted, and a conclusive naive versus antigen-experienced comparison was therefore prevented.

The chain uses TRBV9 and TRBJ2-3; D perhaps matches TRBD2 (6 bases). The source of this sequence is a man in his 70s in good health. Sequenced sample: blood. Here the CDR3 DNA reads TGTGCCAGCAGCGTTCGGGGAAACGGGAGATCCACAGATACGCAGTATTTT. Translating it yields CASSVRGNGRSTDTQYF.